Each of the 5 T cell receptor beta chains below was sequenced from the same sample in a study of CD8 T cells in ankylosing spondylitis. TCRdb re-called the 5' RACE reads through MiXCR, storing one row per CDR3 protein. The sample lists some 130,000 distinct CDR3 sequences, approximately 7.4% occurring once. The sample comprised blood, either unsorted or a sorted T cell fraction (not recorded which). These receptors were obtained from a female donor with ankylosing spondylitis or in good health (not recorded which).

This clonotype was observed many times. This chain links TRBV2 with TRBJ2-3; D possibly matches TRBD1 or TRBD2 (5 bases each). Germline CDR1 is SNHLY and CDR2 is FYNNEI. The CDR3 consists of 10 residues. V shed 9 bases and J shed 6 bases, with 7 bases lying between them. The CDR3 loop reads CARGPDTQYF. CDR3 nucleotides: TGTGCCAGGGGACCGGATACGCAGTATTTT.

This clonotype was counted at least ten times. V gene TRBV12-3 or TRBV12-4 combines with J gene TRBJ1-1; D might be TRBD1 (5 bases). V dropped 5 bases and J dropped 4 bases, with 17 bases sitting between them. The CDR3 is 15 amino acids. The CDR3, as DNA: TGTGCCAGCAGTCCGAGAGGGGATATGGGCACTGAAGCTTTCTTT. This gives the protein CASSPRGDMGTEAFF.

Only a few counts were recorded for this clonotype. This chain links TRBV20-1 with TRBJ1-1; maybe TRBD1 (6 bases). The V gene lost 0 bases and the J gene lost 0 bases, with 14 bases spanning the gap. The CDR3 totals 16 residues. The germline CDR1 and CDR2 sequences are DFQATT and SNEGSKA (reference sequence). The chain's CDR3 is CSARDWRGEMNTEAFF. In DNA form, the CDR3 reads TGCAGTGCTAGAGATTGGAGGGGGGAAATGAACACTGAAGCTTTCTTT.

This chain uses TRBV5-1 with TRBJ2-1; perhaps TRBD1 as D (6 bases). The CDR3 contains 13 residues. The V gene lost 3 bases and the J gene lost 7 bases, with 11 bases spanning the gap. CDR1 SGHRS and CDR2 YFSETQ come from the germline V gene. The CDR3 here is CASSWGTGNEQFF. CDR3 in DNA: TGCGCCAGCAGCTGGGGAACAGGGAATGAGCAGTTCTTC.

This clonotype showed up many times. The V call is TRBV12-3 or TRBV12-4, the J call TRBJ1-2, with 8 bases lining up with TRBD1. The CDR3 runs to 13 residues. With 3 bases clipped from V and 11 bases from J, the junction kept 8 bases outside the gene matches. CDR3 bases: TGTGCCAGCAGTTTTGCGGACAGGGATAGATACACCTTC. It translates to CASSFADRDRYTF.